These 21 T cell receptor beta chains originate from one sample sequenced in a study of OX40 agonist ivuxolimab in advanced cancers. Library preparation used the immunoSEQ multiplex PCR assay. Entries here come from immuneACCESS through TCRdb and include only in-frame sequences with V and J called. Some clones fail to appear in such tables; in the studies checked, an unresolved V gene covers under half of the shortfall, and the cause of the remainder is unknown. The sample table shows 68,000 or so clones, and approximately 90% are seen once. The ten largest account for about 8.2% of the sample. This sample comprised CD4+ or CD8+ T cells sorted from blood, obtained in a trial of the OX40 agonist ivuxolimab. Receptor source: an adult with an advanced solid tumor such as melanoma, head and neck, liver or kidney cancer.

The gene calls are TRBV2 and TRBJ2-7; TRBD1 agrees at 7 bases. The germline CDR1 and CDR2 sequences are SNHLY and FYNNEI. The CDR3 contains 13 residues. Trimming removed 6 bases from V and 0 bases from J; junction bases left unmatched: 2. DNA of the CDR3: TGTGCCAGCAGAGACAGGGCCTCCTACGAGCAGTACTTC. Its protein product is CASRDRASYEQYF.

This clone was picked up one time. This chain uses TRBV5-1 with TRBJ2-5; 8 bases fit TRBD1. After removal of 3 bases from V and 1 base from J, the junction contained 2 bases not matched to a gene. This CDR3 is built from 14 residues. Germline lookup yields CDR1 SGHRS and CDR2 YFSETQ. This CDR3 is CASSSTGGQETQYF. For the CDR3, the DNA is TGCGCCAGCAGCTCCACAGGGGGCCAAGAGACCCAGTACTTC. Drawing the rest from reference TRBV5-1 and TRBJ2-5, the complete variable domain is KAGVTQTPRYLIKTRGQQVTLSCSPISGHRSVSWYQQTPGQGLQFLFEYFSETQRNKGNFPGRFSGRQFSNSRSEMNVSTLELGDSALYLCASSSTGGQETQYFGPGTRLLVL.

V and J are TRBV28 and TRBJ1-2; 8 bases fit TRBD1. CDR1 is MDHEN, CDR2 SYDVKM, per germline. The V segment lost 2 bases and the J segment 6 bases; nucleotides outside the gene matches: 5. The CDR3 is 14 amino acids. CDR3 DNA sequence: TGTGCCAGCAGTTTAACCGGGACAGGAGATGGCTACACCTTC. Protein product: CASSLTGTGDGYTF.

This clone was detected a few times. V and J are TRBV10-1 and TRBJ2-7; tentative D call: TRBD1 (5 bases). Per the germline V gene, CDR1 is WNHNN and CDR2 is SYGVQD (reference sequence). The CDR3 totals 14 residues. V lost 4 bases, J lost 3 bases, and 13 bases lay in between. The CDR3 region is CASSVQVVRYEQYF. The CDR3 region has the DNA TGCGCCAGCAGTGTACAGGTTGTGCGCTACGAGCAGTACTTC.

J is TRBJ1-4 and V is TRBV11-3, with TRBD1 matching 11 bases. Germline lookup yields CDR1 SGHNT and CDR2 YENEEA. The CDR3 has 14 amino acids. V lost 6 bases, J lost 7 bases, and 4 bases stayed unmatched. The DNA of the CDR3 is TGTGCCAGCAGTCCGGGACAGGGGGGTGAAAAACTGTTTTTT. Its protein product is CASSPGQGGEKLFF.

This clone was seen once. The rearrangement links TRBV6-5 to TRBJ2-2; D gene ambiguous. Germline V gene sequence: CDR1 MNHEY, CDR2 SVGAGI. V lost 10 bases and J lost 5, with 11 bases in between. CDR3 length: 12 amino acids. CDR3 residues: CATYSGTGELFF. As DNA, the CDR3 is TGTGCCACCTATTCTGGGACCGGGGAGCTGTTTTTT.

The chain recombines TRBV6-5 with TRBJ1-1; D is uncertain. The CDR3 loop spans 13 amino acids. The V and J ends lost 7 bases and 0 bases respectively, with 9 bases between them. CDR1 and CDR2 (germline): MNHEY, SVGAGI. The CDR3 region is CASTRGLNTEAFF. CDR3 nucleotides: TGTGCCAGCACACGGGGATTGAACACTGAAGCTTTCTTT.

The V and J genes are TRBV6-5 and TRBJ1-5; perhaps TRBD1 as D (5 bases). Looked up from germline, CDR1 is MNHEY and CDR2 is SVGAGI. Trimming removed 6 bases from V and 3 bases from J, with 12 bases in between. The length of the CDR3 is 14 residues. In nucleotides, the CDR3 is TGTGCCAGCAGACCGGGACGTTTCAATCAGCCCCAGCATTTT. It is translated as CASRPGRFNQPQHF.

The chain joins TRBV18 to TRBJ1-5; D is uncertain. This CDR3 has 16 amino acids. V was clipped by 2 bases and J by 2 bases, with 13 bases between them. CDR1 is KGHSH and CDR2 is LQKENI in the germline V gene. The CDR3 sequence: CASSPEGQSGNQPQHF. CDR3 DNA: TGTGCCAGCTCACCAGAGGGCCAGAGTGGCAATCAGCCCCAGCATTTT.

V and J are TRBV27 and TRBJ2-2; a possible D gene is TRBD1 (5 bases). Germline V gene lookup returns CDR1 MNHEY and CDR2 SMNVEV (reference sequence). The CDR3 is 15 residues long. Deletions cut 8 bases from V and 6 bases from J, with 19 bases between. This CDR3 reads CASGRAGNEPGELFF. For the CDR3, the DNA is TGTGCCAGCGGACGGGCAGGGAACGAGCCCGGGGAGCTGTTTTTT.

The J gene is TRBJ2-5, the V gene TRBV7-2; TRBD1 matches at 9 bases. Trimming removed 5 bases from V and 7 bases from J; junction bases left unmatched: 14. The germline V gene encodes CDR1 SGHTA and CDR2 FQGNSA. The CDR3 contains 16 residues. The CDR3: CASSTEGTGSRGTQYF. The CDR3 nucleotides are TGTGCCAGCAGCACCGAAGGGACAGGGAGTCGAGGGACCCAGTACTTC.

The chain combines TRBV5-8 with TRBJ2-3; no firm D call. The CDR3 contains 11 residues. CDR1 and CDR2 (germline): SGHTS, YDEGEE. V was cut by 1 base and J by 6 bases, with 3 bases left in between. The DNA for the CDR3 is TGTGCCAGCAGCTTGACTGATACGCAGTATTTT. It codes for CASSLTDTQYF.

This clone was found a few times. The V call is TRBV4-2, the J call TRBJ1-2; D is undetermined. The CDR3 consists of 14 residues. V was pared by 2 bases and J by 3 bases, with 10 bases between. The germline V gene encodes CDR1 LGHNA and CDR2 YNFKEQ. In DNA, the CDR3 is TGTGCCAGCAGCCAATCGATCTGGGACTATGGCTACACCTTC. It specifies CASSQSIWDYGYTF.

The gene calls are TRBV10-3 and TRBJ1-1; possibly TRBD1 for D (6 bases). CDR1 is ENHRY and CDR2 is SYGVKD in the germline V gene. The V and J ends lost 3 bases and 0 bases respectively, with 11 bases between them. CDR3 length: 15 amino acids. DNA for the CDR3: TGTGCCATCAGTGATCTCGGACAGTTGAACACTGAAGCTTTCTTT. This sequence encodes CAISDLGQLNTEAFF.

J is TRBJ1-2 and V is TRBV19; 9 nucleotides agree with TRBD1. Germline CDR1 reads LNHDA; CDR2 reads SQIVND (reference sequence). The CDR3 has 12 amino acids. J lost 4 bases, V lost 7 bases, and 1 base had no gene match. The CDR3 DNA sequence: TGTGCCAGTATGGGACAGGGCTATGGCTACACCTTC. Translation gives CASMGQGYGYTF.

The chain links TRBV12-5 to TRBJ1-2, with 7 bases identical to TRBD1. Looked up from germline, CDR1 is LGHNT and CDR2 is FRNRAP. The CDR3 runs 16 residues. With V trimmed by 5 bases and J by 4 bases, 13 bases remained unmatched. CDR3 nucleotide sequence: TGTGCTAGTGGTCCCGAGAGTAGGGGGCGAGGCTATGGCTACACCTTC. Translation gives CASGPESRGRGYGYTF.

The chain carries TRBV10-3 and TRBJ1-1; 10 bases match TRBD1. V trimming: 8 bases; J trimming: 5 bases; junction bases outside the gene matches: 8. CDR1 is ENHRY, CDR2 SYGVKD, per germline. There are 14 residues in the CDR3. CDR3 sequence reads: CAIGDRGRETEAFF. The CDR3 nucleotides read TGTGCCATCGGAGACAGGGGGCGAGAGACTGAAGCTTTCTTT.

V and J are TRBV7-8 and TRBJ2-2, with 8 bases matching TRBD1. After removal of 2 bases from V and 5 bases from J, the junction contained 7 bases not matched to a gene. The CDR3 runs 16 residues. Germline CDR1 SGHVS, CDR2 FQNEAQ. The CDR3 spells CASSLPRTGRTGELFF. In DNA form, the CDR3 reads TGTGCCAGCAGCTTACCCAGGACAGGGAGGACCGGGGAGCTGTTTTTT.

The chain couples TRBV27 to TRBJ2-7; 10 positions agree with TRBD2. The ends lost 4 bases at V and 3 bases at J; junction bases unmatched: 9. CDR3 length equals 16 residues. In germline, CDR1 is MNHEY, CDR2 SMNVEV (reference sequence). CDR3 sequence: CASSSPITSGNYEQYF. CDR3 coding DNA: TGTGCCAGCAGTTCCCCGATTACTAGCGGGAACTACGAGCAGTACTTC.

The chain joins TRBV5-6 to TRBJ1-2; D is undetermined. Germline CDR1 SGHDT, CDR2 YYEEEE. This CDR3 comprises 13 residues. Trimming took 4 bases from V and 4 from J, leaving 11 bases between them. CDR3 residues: CASSGRNSYGYTF. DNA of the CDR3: TGTGCCAGCAGCGGGAGAAATTCCTATGGCTACACCTTC.

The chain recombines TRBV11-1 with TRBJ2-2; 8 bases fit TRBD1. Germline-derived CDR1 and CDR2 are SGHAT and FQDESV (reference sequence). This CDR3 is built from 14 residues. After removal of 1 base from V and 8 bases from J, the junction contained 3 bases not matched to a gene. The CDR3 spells CASSLGTGTGELFF. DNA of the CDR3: TGTGCCAGCAGCTTAGGGACAGGGACTGGGGAGCTGTTTTTT.